The rows below give T cell receptor beta chains drawn from one sample of a study of blood T cell repertoires in COVID-19. Assay used: immunoSEQ multiplex PCR; TCRdb lists only in-frame clones, some missing. The table records roughly 700,000 clones, over 80% of them present only once. The specimen was peripheral blood. The receptors here all came from a woman younger than 35 with acute or convalescent COVID-19. Each CDR3 is given with its conserved first and last residue. Each record gives: CDR3 protein, CDR3 DNA, clone size, V gene, CDR3 length, D gene, J gene. D genes are given only for firm matches. Not every row has a clone size; where given, it reads once, few, many or a size class.

cdr3_aa: CASRNGGIGTEAFF
cdr3_nt: TGTGCCAGCCGAAATGGAGGGATCGGGACTGAAGCTTTCTTT
clone_size: once
v_call: TRBV11-2
cdr3_length: 14
d_call: NA
j_call: TRBJ1-1

cdr3_aa: CASSVTTQGDTQYF
cdr3_nt: TGTGCCAGCAGCGTAACAACCCAGGGAGATACGCAGTATTTT
clone_size: NA
v_call: TRBV9
cdr3_length: 14
d_call: NA
j_call: TRBJ2-3

cdr3_aa: CASSTFATGPGDTGELFF
cdr3_nt: TGTGCCAGCAGCACATTTGCGACAGGGCCAGGGGACACCGGGGAGCTGTTTTTT
clone_size: NA
v_call: TRBV7-7
cdr3_length: 18
d_call: TRBD1
j_call: TRBJ2-2

cdr3_aa: CASSFGSGYQPQHF
cdr3_nt: TGTGCCAGCAGTTTTGGTTCCGGGTATCAGCCCCAGCATTTT
clone_size: NA
v_call: TRBV6-2/TRBV6-3
cdr3_length: 14
d_call: NA
j_call: TRBJ1-5

cdr3_aa: CAWSVLVGTSGYEQYF
cdr3_nt: TGTGCCTGGAGTGTATTAGTCGGGACTTCGGGCTACGAGCAGTACTTC
clone_size: NA
v_call: TRBV30
cdr3_length: 16
d_call: NA
j_call: TRBJ2-7

cdr3_aa: CASSLLPEHNSPLHF
cdr3_nt: TGTGCCAGCAGTTTACTTCCAGAACATAATTCACCCCTCCACTTT
clone_size: NA
v_call: TRBV7-2
cdr3_length: 15
d_call: NA
j_call: TRBJ1-6

cdr3_aa: CASIGGGYTF
cdr3_nt: TGTGCCAGCATCGGGGGTGGCTACACCTTC
clone_size: NA
v_call: TRBV2
cdr3_length: 10
d_call: NA
j_call: TRBJ1-2

cdr3_aa: CASRRPTGDYGYTF
cdr3_nt: TGTGCCAGCAGGCGTCCGACAGGGGACTATGGCTACACCTTC
clone_size: NA
v_call: TRBV6-5
cdr3_length: 14
d_call: TRBD1
j_call: TRBJ1-2

cdr3_aa: CASSLFPYLNTGELFF
cdr3_nt: TGTGCCAGCAGCTTATTCCCCTACCTTAACACCGGGGAGCTGTTTTTT
clone_size: NA
v_call: TRBV7-9
cdr3_length: 16
d_call: NA
j_call: TRBJ2-2

cdr3_aa: CASSQGTGGGTDTQYF
cdr3_nt: TGTGCCAGCAGCCAAGGGACAGGGGGCGGAACAGATACGCAGTATTTT
clone_size: NA
v_call: TRBV3-1/TRBV3-2
cdr3_length: 16
d_call: TRBD1
j_call: TRBJ2-3

cdr3_aa: CASSPKGLAGGNYNEQFF
cdr3_nt: TGTGCCAGCAGCCCGAAGGGACTAGCGGGGGGCAACTACAATGAGCAGTTCTTC
clone_size: NA
v_call: TRBV9
cdr3_length: 18
d_call: TRBD2
j_call: TRBJ2-1

cdr3_aa: CASIGWDRGNTIYF
cdr3_nt: TGTGCCAGCATAGGATGGGACAGGGGAAACACCATATATTTT
clone_size: NA
v_call: TRBV6-5
cdr3_length: 14
d_call: TRBD1
j_call: TRBJ1-3

cdr3_aa: CASGGQGSPSNQPQHF
cdr3_nt: TGTGCCAGTGGGGGACAGGGGTCCCCTAGCAATCAGCCCCAGCATTTT
clone_size: once
v_call: TRBV19
cdr3_length: 16
d_call: TRBD1
j_call: TRBJ1-5

cdr3_aa: CASRYRGNQPQHF
cdr3_nt: TGTGCCAGTAGGTACAGGGGCAATCAGCCCCAGCATTTT
clone_size: NA
v_call: TRBV19
cdr3_length: 13
d_call: NA
j_call: TRBJ1-5

cdr3_aa: CATVGQESYEQYF
cdr3_nt: TGTGCCACCGTGGGACAAGAGTCCTACGAGCAGTACTTC
clone_size: NA
v_call: TRBV19
cdr3_length: 13
d_call: NA
j_call: TRBJ2-7

cdr3_aa: CASSPTGNQPQHF
cdr3_nt: TGTGCCAGCAGCCCCACAGGGAATCAGCCCCAGCATTTT
clone_size: NA
v_call: TRBV12-3/TRBV12-4
cdr3_length: 13
d_call: NA
j_call: TRBJ1-5

cdr3_aa: CSVGTGDQPQHF
cdr3_nt: TGCAGCGTCGGGACAGGGGATCAGCCCCAGCATTTT
clone_size: NA
v_call: TRBV29-1
cdr3_length: 12
d_call: TRBD1
j_call: TRBJ1-5

cdr3_aa: CASSPSGASGHNEQFF
cdr3_nt: TGTGCCAGCAGCCCCTCCGGGGCTAGCGGACACAATGAGCAGTTCTTC
clone_size: NA
v_call: TRBV9
cdr3_length: 16
d_call: TRBD2
j_call: TRBJ2-1

cdr3_aa: CASSYPDRGDTGELFF
cdr3_nt: TGTGCCAGCAGTTACCCAGACAGGGGGGACACCGGGGAGCTGTTTTTT
clone_size: NA
v_call: TRBV6-5
cdr3_length: 16
d_call: TRBD1
j_call: TRBJ2-2

cdr3_aa: CASRTYRELFYEQYF
cdr3_nt: TGTGCCAGCAGAACGTACCGGGAATTGTTCTACGAGCAGTACTTC
clone_size: NA
v_call: TRBV6-5
cdr3_length: 15
d_call: NA
j_call: TRBJ2-7

cdr3_aa: CASSPRTSGGHLNTGELFF
cdr3_nt: TGTGCCAGCAGCCCACGGACTAGCGGGGGGCATTTAAACACCGGGGAGCTGTTTTTT
clone_size: once
v_call: TRBV11-2
cdr3_length: 19
d_call: TRBD2
j_call: TRBJ2-2

cdr3_aa: CASLPTGEGCGYTF
cdr3_nt: TGTGCCAGCCTCCCGACAGGGGAGGGTTGCGGCTACACCTTC
clone_size: NA
v_call: TRBV3-1/TRBV3-2
cdr3_length: 14
d_call: TRBD1
j_call: TRBJ1-2

cdr3_aa: CASSLAAAGLSYEQYF
cdr3_nt: TGCGCCAGCAGCTTGGCCGCGGCGGGGCTATCCTACGAGCAGTACTTC
clone_size: NA
v_call: TRBV5-1
cdr3_length: 16
d_call: NA
j_call: TRBJ2-7

cdr3_aa: CASSLAGLEYF
cdr3_nt: TGCGCCAGCAGCTTGGCTGGTTTAGAGTACTTC
clone_size: NA
v_call: TRBV5-1
cdr3_length: 11
d_call: NA
j_call: TRBJ2-5

cdr3_aa: CATGQGGNTGELFF
cdr3_nt: TGTGCCACGGGACAGGGAGGGAACACCGGGGAGCTGTTTTTT
clone_size: NA
v_call: TRBV24-1
cdr3_length: 14
d_call: TRBD1
j_call: TRBJ2-2

cdr3_aa: CASASLYGYTF
cdr3_nt: TGTGCCAGCGCTTCACTCTATGGCTACACCTTC
clone_size: NA
v_call: TRBV9
cdr3_length: 11
d_call: NA
j_call: TRBJ1-2

cdr3_aa: CASSLGSLYGYTF
cdr3_nt: TGTGCCAGCAGTTTGGGCAGTCTCTATGGCTACACCTTC
clone_size: NA
v_call: TRBV12-3/TRBV12-4
cdr3_length: 13
d_call: NA
j_call: TRBJ1-2

cdr3_aa: CASSQRDVYTF
cdr3_nt: TGCGCCAGCAGCCAACGGGATGTATACACCTTC
clone_size: NA
v_call: TRBV4-1
cdr3_length: 11
d_call: NA
j_call: TRBJ1-2

cdr3_aa: CASRQGQQGCDTGELFF
cdr3_nt: TGTGCCAGCAGGCAAGGTCAACAGGGGTGCGACACCGGGGAGCTGTTTTTT
clone_size: once
v_call: TRBV3-1/TRBV3-2
cdr3_length: 17
d_call: TRBD1
j_call: TRBJ2-2

cdr3_aa: CASSQPGTAVFF
cdr3_nt: TGTGCCAGCAGCCAGCCGGGGACAGCCGTTTTCTTT
clone_size: NA
v_call: TRBV3-1/TRBV3-2
cdr3_length: 12
d_call: TRBD1
j_call: TRBJ1-1

cdr3_aa: CATRDRGIPLAKNIQYF
cdr3_nt: TGTGCCACCCGGGACAGGGGCATCCCTTTAGCCAAAAACATTCAGTACTTC
clone_size: once
v_call: TRBV28
cdr3_length: 17
d_call: TRBD1
j_call: TRBJ2-4

cdr3_aa: CASSLAQAGEAGELFF
cdr3_nt: TGCGCCAGCAGCTTGGCTCAGGCAGGGGAAGCCGGGGAGCTGTTTTTT
clone_size: once
v_call: TRBV5-1
cdr3_length: 16
d_call: NA
j_call: TRBJ2-2

cdr3_aa: CASSRARANQPQHF
cdr3_nt: TGCGCCAGCAGCCGGGCGCGGGCCAATCAGCCCCAGCATTTT
clone_size: NA
v_call: TRBV4-3
cdr3_length: 14
d_call: NA
j_call: TRBJ1-5

cdr3_aa: CASSLLGEGNEQYF
cdr3_nt: TGTGCCAGCAGTTTACTAGGGGAGGGAAACGAGCAGTACTTC
clone_size: NA
v_call: TRBV27
cdr3_length: 14
d_call: TRBD2
j_call: TRBJ2-7

cdr3_aa: CASSKYSDRGHSYEQYF
cdr3_nt: TGTGCCAGCAGCAAATACTCTGACAGGGGTCACTCCTACGAGCAGTACTTC
clone_size: NA
v_call: TRBV21-1
cdr3_length: 17
d_call: NA
j_call: TRBJ2-7

cdr3_aa: CASSLHGVDYGYTF
cdr3_nt: TGTGCCAGCAGCTTACACGGGGTGGACTATGGCTACACCTTC
clone_size: once
v_call: TRBV9
cdr3_length: 14
d_call: NA
j_call: TRBJ1-2

cdr3_aa: CASSLRRYFRDREGNEQFF
cdr3_nt: TGTGCCAGCAGCCTGCGTCGTTATTTCCGGGACAGGGAGGGCAATGAGCAGTTCTTC
clone_size: once
v_call: TRBV3-1/TRBV3-2
cdr3_length: 19
d_call: TRBD1
j_call: TRBJ2-1

cdr3_aa: CASSLTGVYGYTF
cdr3_nt: TGCGCCAGCAGCCTGACAGGGGTCTATGGCTACACCTTC
clone_size: NA
v_call: TRBV5-1
cdr3_length: 13
d_call: TRBD1
j_call: TRBJ1-2

cdr3_aa: CASRSDRISLHF
cdr3_nt: TGTGCCAGCAGATCTGACAGGATTTCCCTCCACTTT
clone_size: NA
v_call: TRBV6-5
cdr3_length: 12
d_call: NA
j_call: TRBJ1-6

cdr3_aa: CATSDLRVGRGYYGYTF
cdr3_nt: TGTGCCACCAGTGATTTGCGTGTTGGGCGGGGCTACTATGGCTACACCTTC
clone_size: NA
v_call: TRBV24-1
cdr3_length: 17
d_call: NA
j_call: TRBJ1-2

cdr3_aa: CASSKGQGTYEQYF
cdr3_nt: TGCGCCAGCAGCAAGGGACAGGGGACTTACGAGCAGTACTTC
clone_size: NA
v_call: TRBV5-1
cdr3_length: 14
d_call: TRBD1
j_call: TRBJ2-7

cdr3_aa: CASSPAREDSGNTIYF
cdr3_nt: TGTGCCAGCTCACCCGCGAGGGAAGACTCTGGAAACACCATATATTTT
clone_size: NA
v_call: TRBV18
cdr3_length: 16
d_call: NA
j_call: TRBJ1-3

cdr3_aa: CASSLSSGGGETQYF
cdr3_nt: TGCGCCAGCAGCTTGTCTAGCGGGGGAGGAGAGACCCAGTACTTC
clone_size: NA
v_call: TRBV5-1
cdr3_length: 15
d_call: TRBD2
j_call: TRBJ2-5

cdr3_aa: CASSDLGAGTEAFF
cdr3_nt: TGTGCCAGCAGTGATCTGGGGGCGGGCACTGAAGCTTTCTTT
clone_size: NA
v_call: TRBV25-1
cdr3_length: 14
d_call: NA
j_call: TRBJ1-1

cdr3_aa: CASSRDRDFYGYTF
cdr3_nt: TGTGCCAGCAGCCGGGACAGGGATTTCTATGGCTACACCTTC
clone_size: NA
v_call: TRBV2
cdr3_length: 14
d_call: TRBD1
j_call: TRBJ1-2

cdr3_aa: CASSIGRDSPLHF
cdr3_nt: TGTGCCAGCTCCATCGGTCGAGATTCACCCCTCCACTTT
clone_size: NA
v_call: TRBV18
cdr3_length: 13
d_call: NA
j_call: TRBJ1-6

cdr3_aa: CASSLTRGTGSNGYTF
cdr3_nt: TGTGCCAGCAGCTTAACCCGGGGGACAGGGTCGAATGGCTACACCTTC
clone_size: NA
v_call: TRBV11-2
cdr3_length: 16
d_call: TRBD1
j_call: TRBJ1-2

cdr3_aa: CATSSDRGRRQPQHF
cdr3_nt: TGTGCCACCAGCAGCGACAGGGGGCGACGGCAGCCCCAGCATTTT
clone_size: NA
v_call: TRBV15
cdr3_length: 15
d_call: TRBD1
j_call: TRBJ1-5

cdr3_aa: CASIRAGANVLTF
cdr3_nt: TGTGCCAGTATCAGGGCCGGGGCCAACGTCCTGACTTTC
clone_size: NA
v_call: TRBV19
cdr3_length: 13
d_call: NA
j_call: TRBJ2-6

cdr3_aa: CASSYLALNTEAFF
cdr3_nt: TGTGCCAGCAGTTACTTAGCCCTGAACACTGAAGCTTTCTTT
clone_size: NA
v_call: TRBV6-6
cdr3_length: 14
d_call: NA
j_call: TRBJ1-1

cdr3_aa: CAWSVLRVNTGELFF
cdr3_nt: TGTGCCTGGAGTGTACTCAGGGTTAACACCGGGGAGCTGTTTTTT
clone_size: NA
v_call: TRBV30
cdr3_length: 15
d_call: NA
j_call: TRBJ2-2

cdr3_aa: CASSPHSVSNQPQHF
cdr3_nt: TGTGCCAGCAGCCCTCATTCAGTTAGCAATCAGCCCCAGCATTTT
clone_size: NA
v_call: TRBV6-2/TRBV6-3
cdr3_length: 15
d_call: NA
j_call: TRBJ1-5

cdr3_aa: CASSQGAGGNGYTF
cdr3_nt: TGTGCCAGCAGCCAAGGAGCAGGGGGCAATGGCTACACCTTC
clone_size: NA
v_call: TRBV14
cdr3_length: 14
d_call: TRBD1
j_call: TRBJ1-2

cdr3_aa: CASRQPGQKYEQYF
cdr3_nt: TGTGCCAGCAGACAACCGGGACAGAAATACGAGCAGTACTTC
clone_size: NA
v_call: TRBV6-5
cdr3_length: 14
d_call: TRBD1
j_call: TRBJ2-7

cdr3_aa: CASSEPGQGDEQYF
cdr3_nt: TGTGCCAGCTCCGAGCCGGGACAGGGGGACGAGCAGTACTTC
clone_size: NA
v_call: TRBV18
cdr3_length: 14
d_call: TRBD1
j_call: TRBJ2-7

cdr3_aa: CASEPEGRRNIQYF
cdr3_nt: TGTGCCAGTGAGCCGGAGGGGAGGCGCAACATTCAGTACTTC
clone_size: NA
v_call: TRBV5-5
cdr3_length: 14
d_call: NA
j_call: TRBJ2-4

cdr3_aa: CASSLSRGPLTEAFF
cdr3_nt: TGTGCCAGCAGTTTGTCCAGGGGGCCTTTGACTGAAGCTTTCTTT
clone_size: NA
v_call: TRBV27
cdr3_length: 15
d_call: TRBD1
j_call: TRBJ1-1

cdr3_aa: CASSLGDRGQDGYTF
cdr3_nt: TGTGCCAGCAGCTTGGGGGACAGGGGGCAAGATGGCTACACCTTC
clone_size: once
v_call: TRBV11-2
cdr3_length: 15
d_call: TRBD1
j_call: TRBJ1-2

cdr3_aa: CAWSSGLIFYGYTF
cdr3_nt: TGTGCCTGGAGTTCCGGTTTAATCTTCTATGGCTACACCTTC
clone_size: NA
v_call: TRBV30
cdr3_length: 14
d_call: NA
j_call: TRBJ1-2

cdr3_aa: CASSLDRNTDTQYF
cdr3_nt: TGCGCCAGCAGCTTGGACAGGAACACAGATACGCAGTATTTT
clone_size: NA
v_call: TRBV5-1
cdr3_length: 14
d_call: NA
j_call: TRBJ2-3